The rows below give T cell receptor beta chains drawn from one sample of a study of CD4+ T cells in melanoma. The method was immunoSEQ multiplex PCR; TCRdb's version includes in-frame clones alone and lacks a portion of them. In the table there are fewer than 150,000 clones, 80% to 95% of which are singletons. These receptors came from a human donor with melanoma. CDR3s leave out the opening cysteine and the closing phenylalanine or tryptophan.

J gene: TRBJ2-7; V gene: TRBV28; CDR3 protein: ASTPRGTAAYEQY
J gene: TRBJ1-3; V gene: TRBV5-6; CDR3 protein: ASSRGPASGIY
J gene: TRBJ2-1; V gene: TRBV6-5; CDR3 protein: ASSYVMDSYNEQF
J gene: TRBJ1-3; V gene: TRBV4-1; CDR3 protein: ASSHAGTAGNTIY
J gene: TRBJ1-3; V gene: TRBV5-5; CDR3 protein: ASSLSGTGNTIY
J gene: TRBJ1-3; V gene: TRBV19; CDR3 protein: ASSRGQFGNTIY
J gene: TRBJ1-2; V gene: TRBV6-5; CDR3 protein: ASSYSGGRYGYT
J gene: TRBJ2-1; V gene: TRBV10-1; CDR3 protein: ASSESRRGGEQF
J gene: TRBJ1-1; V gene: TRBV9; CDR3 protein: ASSGGGGSEAF
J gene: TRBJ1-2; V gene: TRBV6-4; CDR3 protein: ASITGGDYGYT
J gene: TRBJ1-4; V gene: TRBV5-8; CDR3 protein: ASSTYGTGHTEKLF
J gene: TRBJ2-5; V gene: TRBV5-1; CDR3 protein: ASSLTSLETQY
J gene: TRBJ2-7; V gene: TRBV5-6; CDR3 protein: ASSLAGDISYEQY
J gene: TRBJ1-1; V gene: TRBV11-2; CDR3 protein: ASSPPHTEAF
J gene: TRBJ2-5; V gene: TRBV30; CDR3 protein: AWSKGSVETQY
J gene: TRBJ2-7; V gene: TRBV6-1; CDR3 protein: ASSETTDEQY
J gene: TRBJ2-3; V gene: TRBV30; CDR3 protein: ACIPGDRGTSDTQY
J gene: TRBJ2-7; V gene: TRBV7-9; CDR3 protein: ASSFYQVGEYEQY
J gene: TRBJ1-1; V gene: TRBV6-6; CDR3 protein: ASRDTEAF
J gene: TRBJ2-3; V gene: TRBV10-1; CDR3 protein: ASSESFRDTQY